A selection of T cell receptor beta chains follows, all from one sample in a study of CD8 T cells in Susac syndrome. TCRdb used MiXCR to reprocess the immunoSEQ multiplex PCR reads, holding one entry per CDR3 protein. Among about 150,000 distinct CDR3 sequences listed, 85% to 95% were seen once. Sequencing input: CD4+ T cells from PBMCs. These receptors came from a human donor with Susac syndrome. CDR3s include the opening cysteine and the closing phenylalanine or tryptophan. The D gene is left open where the match is weak. Size is omitted from some rows. Given values are once, few, many or a class for expanded clones.

j_gene: TRBJ2-5
v_gene: TRBV20-1
d_gene: TRBD2
abundance: -
CDR3aa: CSASSGGPGTQYF
CDR3nt: TGCAGTGCCTCTAGCGGGGGGCCAGGGACCCAGTACTTC

j_gene: TRBJ2-7
v_gene: TRBV29-1
d_gene: TRBD1
abundance: once
CDR3aa: CSAGQGAREQYF
CDR3nt: TGCAGCGCGGGACAGGGGGCGAGAGAGCAGTACTTC

j_gene: TRBJ1-1
v_gene: TRBV19
d_gene: TRBD1
abundance: -
CDR3aa: CASSDRANTEAFF
CDR3nt: TGTGCCAGTAGTGACAGGGCGAACACTGAAGCTTTCTTT

j_gene: TRBJ2-3
v_gene: TRBV19
d_gene: TRBD2
abundance: -
CDR3aa: CASSLESGIGTDTQYF
CDR3nt: TGTGCCAGTAGTTTGGAAAGCGGGATAGGCACAGATACGCAGTATTTT

j_gene: TRBJ1-2
v_gene: TRBV20-1
d_gene: -
abundance: -
CDR3aa: CSATSTNYGYTF
CDR3nt: TGCAGTGCTACTTCTACTAACTATGGCTACACCTTC

j_gene: TRBJ2-7
v_gene: TRBV7-9
d_gene: TRBD1
abundance: -
CDR3aa: CASSTGTGDYEQYF
CDR3nt: TGTGCCAGCAGCACCGGGACAGGGGACTACGAGCAGTACTTC

j_gene: TRBJ1-5
v_gene: TRBV4-1
d_gene: -
abundance: -
CDR3aa: CASSQGGINQPQHF
CDR3nt: TGCGCCAGCAGCCAAGGCGGGATCAATCAGCCCCAGCATTTT

j_gene: TRBJ2-5
v_gene: TRBV5-4
d_gene: TRBD1
abundance: -
CDR3aa: CASSLPGQEETQYF
CDR3nt: TGTGCCAGCAGCCTACCGGGACAGGAAGAGACCCAGTACTTC

j_gene: TRBJ1-1
v_gene: TRBV3-1
d_gene: -
abundance: -
CDR3aa: CASSQRGGEAFF
CDR3nt: TGTGCCAGCAGCCAACGGGGTGGTGAAGCTTTCTTT

j_gene: TRBJ1-2
v_gene: TRBV7-9
d_gene: -
abundance: -
CDR3aa: CASSFGFGYTF
CDR3nt: TGTGCCAGCAGCTTCGGGTTTGGCTACACCTTC

j_gene: TRBJ2-7
v_gene: TRBV14
d_gene: -
abundance: -
CDR3aa: CASSQVGARDDEQYF
CDR3nt: TGTGCCAGCAGCCAAGTGGGGGCCCGTGACGACGAGCAGTACTTC

j_gene: TRBJ1-2
v_gene: TRBV6-5
d_gene: TRBD1
abundance: -
CDR3aa: CASSSQDRGHYGYTF
CDR3nt: TGTGCCAGCAGTTCACAGGACAGGGGGCACTATGGCTACACCTTC

j_gene: TRBJ1-2
v_gene: TRBV11-2
d_gene: -
abundance: -
CDR3aa: CASSLDDGRHGYTF
CDR3nt: TGTGCCAGCAGCTTAGACGACGGCAGACATGGCTACACCTTC

j_gene: TRBJ2-1
v_gene: TRBV7-7
d_gene: -
abundance: -
CDR3aa: CASSPTLGGEQFF
CDR3nt: TGTGCCAGCAGCCCCACTCTCGGGGGTGAGCAGTTCTTC

j_gene: TRBJ2-7
v_gene: TRBV21-1
d_gene: -
abundance: -
CDR3aa: CASSKVTGYYEQYF
CDR3nt: TGTGCCAGCAGCAAAGTTACAGGGTACTACGAGCAGTACTTC

j_gene: TRBJ2-3
v_gene: TRBV9
d_gene: TRBD2
abundance: -
CDR3aa: CASSVGTSGITDTQYF
CDR3nt: TGTGCCAGCAGCGTCGGGACTAGCGGGATCACAGATACGCAGTATTTT

j_gene: TRBJ1-2
v_gene: TRBV7-9
d_gene: -
abundance: -
CDR3aa: CATAEARGAGYGYTF
CDR3nt: TGTGCCACCGCGGAGGCGAGGGGCGCCGGCTATGGCTACACCTTC

j_gene: TRBJ1-5
v_gene: TRBV20-1
d_gene: -
abundance: -
CDR3aa: CSATLGGGQPQHF
CDR3nt: TGCAGTGCTACCTTGGGGGGAGGTCAGCCCCAGCATTTT

j_gene: TRBJ1-5
v_gene: TRBV20-1
d_gene: -
abundance: few
CDR3aa: CSVTGSNQPQHF
CDR3nt: TGCAGTGTCACAGGGTCCAATCAGCCCCAGCATTTT

j_gene: TRBJ1-2
v_gene: TRBV6-4
d_gene: -
abundance: -
CDR3aa: CASSDRFGYTF
CDR3nt: TGTGCCAGCAGTGACCGGTTTGGCTACACCTTC

j_gene: TRBJ1-6
v_gene: TRBV3-1
d_gene: -
abundance: -
CDR3aa: CASSQSGSYNSPLHF
CDR3nt: TGTGCCAGCAGCCAAAGTGGCTCCTATAATTCACCCCTCCACTTT

j_gene: TRBJ2-5
v_gene: TRBV5-5
d_gene: -
abundance: -
CDR3aa: CASSLGPAGETQYF
CDR3nt: TGTGCCAGCAGCTTGGGACCAGCTGGGGAGACCCAGTACTTC

j_gene: TRBJ1-5
v_gene: TRBV2
d_gene: -
abundance: -
CDR3aa: CASSVRGIRPQHF
CDR3nt: TGTGCCAGCAGTGTCCGGGGTATCAGGCCCCAGCATTTT

j_gene: TRBJ1-1
v_gene: TRBV6-5
d_gene: TRBD1
abundance: -
CDR3aa: CASSSGAGQRRAFF
CDR3nt: TGTGCCAGCAGTTCCGGCGCGGGACAGCGACGTGCTTTCTTT

j_gene: TRBJ2-2
v_gene: TRBV12-5
d_gene: -
abundance: -
CDR3aa: CASGPHSYGELFF
CDR3nt: TGTGCTAGTGGTCCCCATAGCTACGGGGAGCTGTTTTTT

j_gene: TRBJ1-1
v_gene: TRBV29-1
d_gene: -
abundance: once
CDR3aa: CSVEVGARGAFF
CDR3nt: TGCAGCGTTGAAGTTGGTGCCCGTGGAGCTTTCTTT

j_gene: TRBJ1-3
v_gene: TRBV29-1
d_gene: -
abundance: -
CDR3aa: CSVERSGNTIYF
CDR3nt: TGCAGCGTTGAGCGCTCTGGAAACACCATATATTTT

j_gene: TRBJ1-1
v_gene: TRBV29-1
d_gene: -
abundance: -
CDR3aa: CTAGESYTEAFF
CDR3nt: TGCACCGCCGGCGAGAGCTACACTGAAGCTTTCTTT

j_gene: TRBJ2-4
v_gene: TRBV29-1
d_gene: -
abundance: -
CDR3aa: CSVRLAKNIQYF
CDR3nt: TGCAGCGTTCGGCTAGCCAAAAACATTCAGTACTTC

j_gene: TRBJ1-1
v_gene: TRBV29-1
d_gene: -
abundance: -
CDR3aa: CSVELGVNTEAFF
CDR3nt: TGCAGCGTAGAATTGGGGGTGAACACTGAAGCTTTCTTT

j_gene: TRBJ1-1
v_gene: TRBV3-1
d_gene: TRBD1
abundance: -
CDR3aa: CASSERTGVPEAFF
CDR3nt: TGTGCCAGCAGCGAAAGGACAGGGGTTCCTGAAGCTTTCTTT

j_gene: TRBJ1-1
v_gene: TRBV29-1
d_gene: TRBD1
abundance: -
CDR3aa: CSVGQGASTISTEAFF
CDR3nt: TGCAGCGTTGGCCAGGGGGCCAGTACAATTAGCACTGAAGCTTTCTTT

j_gene: TRBJ2-3
v_gene: TRBV27
d_gene: TRBD1
abundance: -
CDR3aa: CASNQRTVRDRTTDTQYF
CDR3nt: TGTGCCAGCAATCAGCGAACCGTCCGGGACAGGACCACAGATACGCAGTATTTT

j_gene: TRBJ2-7
v_gene: TRBV18
d_gene: -
abundance: -
CDR3aa: CASSLNRVYEQYF
CDR3nt: TGTGCCAGCTCGCTTAACCGGGTCTACGAGCAGTACTTC

j_gene: TRBJ2-5
v_gene: TRBV25-1
d_gene: -
abundance: -
CDR3aa: CASSSRGRTPTRKTQYF
CDR3nt: TGTGCCAGTTCCAGTAGGGGTCGGACCCCCACTCGGAAGACCCAGTACTTC

j_gene: TRBJ2-7
v_gene: TRBV29-1
d_gene: -
abundance: -
CDR3aa: CSVESGYEQYF
CDR3nt: TGCAGCGTTGAAAGCGGCTACGAGCAGTACTTC

j_gene: TRBJ2-3
v_gene: TRBV19
d_gene: -
abundance: -
CDR3aa: CASSASTGFADTQYF
CDR3nt: TGTGCCAGTAGTGCTTCCACAGGGTTTGCAGATACGCAGTATTTT

j_gene: TRBJ1-4
v_gene: TRBV3-1
d_gene: TRBD1
abundance: -
CDR3aa: CASSHGQGNEKLFF
CDR3nt: TGTGCCAGCAGCCATGGACAGGGGAATGAAAAACTGTTTTTT

j_gene: TRBJ1-2
v_gene: TRBV9
d_gene: TRBD1
abundance: -
CDR3aa: CASSVGQANYGYTF
CDR3nt: TGTGCCAGCAGCGTGGGACAGGCTAACTATGGCTACACCTTC

j_gene: TRBJ2-5
v_gene: TRBV29-1
d_gene: -
abundance: -
CDR3aa: CSVFVGKETQYF
CDR3nt: TGCAGCGTTTTCGTCGGGAAAGAGACCCAGTACTTC